Sequencing of this T cell receptor beta chain was carried out in a study of blood T cells in healthy people across ages. Using a J-beta primer mix together with a sample-barcoded 5' primer, a second PCR was run for about 7 to 12 cycles. One entry per CDR3 protein, called by TCRdb with MiXCR from the 5' RACE reads. The table records 550,000 to 800,000 distinct CDR3 sequences, roughly 30% of them present only once. This clonotype was recorded a few times. Its specificity is not known. Whole-study results and caveats: A strong correlation was seen between TCR beta diversity and naive T cell percentage. While age rose, TCR beta diversity per million T cells dropped in a roughly linear way.

Sequencing input: blood. The receptor was derived from a woman older than 75 in good health.

CDR3 DNA sequence: TGTGCCATCAGTGATGGCCCGGCAGCCGGGGCCAACGTCCTGACTTTC. Residues: CAISDGPAAGANVLTF. The chain recombines TRBV10-3 with TRBJ2-6; D ambiguous. The length of the CDR3 is 16 residues. The ends were cut back, 3 bases at V and 4 bases at J, with 13 bases in the middle. CDR1 ENHRY and CDR2 SYGVKD come from the germline V gene.